This T cell receptor (beta chain) was captured in a study of graft-versus-host responses after intestinal transplantation. Sequenced by immunoSEQ multiplex PCR; TCRdb stores in-frame clones only, minus some. The repertoire holds 15,000 to 20,000 clones, roughly 84% seen once, with roughly 3.8% in the top ten. Study findings and constraints: In patients with graft-donor T cell macrochimerism, allograft graft-versus-host to host-versus-graft clonal ratios were high. GvH clones turned up in recipient marrow; some had shown up first in ileum or blood.

This clone appeared a few times. The antigen is not known. Processed graft tissue released its intraepithelial and lamina propria lymphocytes. The sequencing here drew on ileum tissue, taken less than 600 days after intestinal transplantation. This clonotype was obtained from a human patient who received an intestinal transplant, so some T cells may come from the graft donor.

The CDR3 sequence is CASSLGQGRSYGYTF. The CDR3 nucleotides are TGTGCCAGCAGCCTAGGACAGGGACGTAGCTATGGCTACACCTTC. The gene calls are TRBV7-3 and TRBJ1-2, with 8 bases matching TRBD1. Trimming at V came to 5 bases and at J to 4 bases, leaving 9 bases not matched to a gene. From germline, CDR1 is SGHTA and CDR2 FQGTGA. The CDR3 length is 15 residues.